Each of the 21 T cell receptor beta chains below was sequenced from the same sample in a study of CD8+CD57+ T cells in acquired aplastic anemia. Only patients with CD8+CD57+ cell expansion on flow cytometry were chosen for sequencing. According to the study, genomic DNA was the template for TCR beta VDJ and CDR3 profiling. From the reads, TCRdb called clonotypes with MiXCR, one entry per CDR3 protein. The table has some 150,000 distinct CDR3 sequences, 70% to 75% seen once. The sequenced sample consisted of sorted CD4+, CD8+, or CD8+CD57+ T cells (not recorded which) from PBMCs. The receptors derive from a human donor with aplastic anemia.

V usage is TRBV20-1 and J usage is TRBJ2-7, with 8 bases identical to TRBD1. Germline V lookup: CDR1 DFQATT, CDR2 SNEGSKA (reference sequence). V was clipped by 1 base and J by 0 bases; unmatched bases: 11. CDR3 length equals 17 residues. As DNA, the CDR3 is TGCAGTGCTAGAGGGGCGATCAGGGACAGGAGCTCCTACGAGCAGTACTTC. Residues: CSARGAIRDRSSYEQYF.

The chain employs TRBV24-1 and TRBJ1-1; TRBD1 matches 7 bases. CDR1 is KGHDR, CDR2 SFDVKD, per germline. The CDR3 spans 17 residues. Trimming at V came to 6 bases and at J to 4 bases, leaving 16 bases not matched to a gene. CDR3 in DNA: TGTGCCACCAGTCCTGGTTTACAGGGGCCGAGGAGCACTGAAGCTTTCTTT. Residues: CATSPGLQGPRSTEAFF.

The table lists this clonotype with a count of one. The rearrangement uses TRBV6-4 and TRBJ2-3, with 10 positions matching TRBD1. The CDR3 consists of 14 residues. From germline, CDR1 is MRHNA and CDR2 SNTAGT. With 4 bases clipped from V and 8 bases from J, the junction kept 6 bases outside the gene matches. CDR3 in DNA: TGTGCCAGCAGTGGGACAGGGGGAGAAGGTACGCAGTATTTT. Its translation: CASSGTGGEGTQYF.

This clonotype was recorded only once. The rearrangement links TRBV28 to TRBJ1-2; D remains unclear. The germline CDR1 and CDR2 sequences are MDHEN and SYDVKM. The CDR3 extends over 12 amino acids. With 7 bases removed from V and 3 bases from J, the gap between germline ends came to 9 bases. The CDR3 nucleotides read TGTGCCAGCAACACGGGGTACTATGGCTACACCTTC. It encodes CASNTGYYGYTF.

V usage is TRBV7-9 and J usage is TRBJ1-4; weak D call: TRBD1 (5 bases). Per the germline V gene, CDR1 is SEHNR and CDR2 is FQNEAQ (reference sequence). CDR3 length: 12 residues. The ends were cut back, 1 base at V and 12 bases at J, with 9 bases in the middle. The chain's CDR3 is CASSLGGRELFF. CDR3 sequence (DNA): TGTGCCAGCAGCTTAGGGGGCAGGGAACTGTTTTTT. The full variable domain, in which reference TRBV7-9 and TRBJ1-4 provide the parts outside the CDR3, is DTGVSQNPRHKITKRGQNVTFRCDPISEHNRLYWYRQTLGQGPEFLTYFQNEAQLEKSRLLSDRFSAERPKGSFSTLEIQRTEQGDSAMYLCASSLGGRELFFGSGTQLSVL.

The table lists this clonotype with a count of one. The chain has TRBV19 and TRBJ1-5; D unclear. V dropped 5 bases and J dropped 1 base, with 12 bases sitting between them. Per germline, CDR1 LNHDA and CDR2 SQIVND (reference sequence). The length of the CDR3 is 15 residues. The CDR3 sequence: CASSPPKQSNQPQHF. The DNA of the CDR3 is TGTGCCAGTAGTCCACCCAAACAAAGCAATCAGCCCCAGCATTTT.

This clonotype was seen more than once but under ten times. The chain recombines TRBV15 with TRBJ2-7; 7 bases fit TRBD2. Per the germline V gene, CDR1 is LNHNV and CDR2 is YYDKDF (reference sequence). This CDR3 region has 15 residues. The ends lost 1 base at V and 2 bases at J; junction bases unmatched: 5. The CDR3 DNA follows: TGTGCCACCAGCAGAGCGCGGGGGTCTACCTACGAGCAGTACTTC. Translated, it gives CATSRARGSTYEQYF.

This sequence joins TRBV15 and TRBJ2-1; 11 positions agree with TRBD1. Trimming at V came to 5 bases and at J to 6 bases, leaving 9 bases not matched to a gene. CDR3 size: 16 residues. The V gene's germline CDR1 is LNHNV and CDR2 YYDKDF (reference sequence). In DNA, the CDR3 is TGTGCCACCAGCTTACGGACAGGGGGCTGGGTCAATGAGCAGTTCTTC. Amino acids: CATSLRTGGWVNEQFF.

This clonotype appeared a single time. J is TRBJ2-3 and V is TRBV15; perhaps D is TRBD1 or TRBD2 (5 bases each). V dropped 4 bases and J dropped 1 base, with 15 bases sitting between them. The CDR3 loop spans 16 amino acids. Germline V gene lookup returns CDR1 LNHNV and CDR2 YYDKDF (reference sequence). DNA of the CDR3: TGTGCCACCAGCAACGATAAAAGGGGACGCACAGATACGCAGTATTTT. Protein sequence: CATSNDKRGRTDTQYF.

This clonotype was seen many times. This chain joins TRBV7-9 and TRBJ2-3; D perhaps matches TRBD1 (6 bases). The CDR3 is made up of 14 amino acids. Germline V gene sequence: CDR1 SEHNR, CDR2 FQNEAQ (reference sequence). Trimming removed 4 bases from V and 3 bases from J, with 11 bases in between. CDR3 sequence reads: CASSWRTATDTQYF. The CDR3 bases are TGTGCCAGCAGCTGGCGGACAGCGACAGATACGCAGTATTTT. Supplemented by reference TRBV7-9 and TRBJ2-3, the full variable domain reads DTGVSQNPRHKITKRGQNVTFRCDPISEHNRLYWYRQTLGQGPEFLTYFQNEAQLEKSRLLSDRFSAERPKGSFSTLEIQRTEQGDSAMYLCASSWRTATDTQYFGPGTRLTVL.

This rearrangement joins TRBV11-2 to TRBJ2-2, with 9 bases lining up with TRBD2. Germline values: CDR1 SGHAT, CDR2 FQNNGV. The CDR3 extends over 14 amino acids. The V and J ends lost 6 bases and 7 bases, in that order; junction bases with no gene match: 6. CDR3 residues: CASRTSREGGELFF. CDR3 sequence (DNA): TGTGCCAGCAGAACGTCGCGGGAGGGCGGGGAGCTGTTTTTT.

The chain links TRBV20-1 to TRBJ2-5; a weak D match, TRBD2 (7 bases). V was trimmed by 5 bases and J by 7 bases, leaving 14 bases between them. Germline CDR1 DFQATT, CDR2 SNEGSKA (reference sequence). The CDR3 runs 12 residues. The CDR3 here is CSAAGGPRTQYF. The CDR3 nucleotides read TGCAGTGCTGCCGGGGGGCCCAGGACCCAGTACTTC.

The chain recombines TRBV5-1 with TRBJ2-1; 9 bases align to TRBD2. Germline V gene data show CDR1 as SGHRS and CDR2 as YFSETQ. This CDR3 comprises 16 residues. The ends lost 3 bases at V and 0 bases at J; junction bases unmatched: 4. The CDR3 is CASSSEAGGSYNEQFF. The CDR3 bases are TGCGCCAGCAGCTCGGAAGCGGGGGGCTCCTACAATGAGCAGTTCTTC.

This clonotype came up many times. The V gene is TRBV11-2, the J gene TRBJ2-4, with D possibly being TRBD2 (6 bases). CDR1 is SGHAT and CDR2 is FQNNGV in the germline V gene. The CDR3 has 18 amino acids. Trimming removed 0 bases at V and 1 base at J, with 16 bases between. The chain's CDR3 is CASSLEGLVRDAKNIQYF. The CDR3 bases are TGTGCCAGCAGCTTAGAGGGGTTAGTGCGGGACGCCAAAAACATTCAGTACTTC. Filled out from reference TRBV11-2 and TRBJ2-4, the complete variable domain reads EAGVAQSPRYKIIEKRQSVAFWCNPISGHATLYWYQQILGQGPKLLIQFQNNGVVDDSQLPKDRFSAERLKGVDSTLKIQPAKLEDSAVYLCASSLEGLVRDAKNIQYFGAGTRLSVL.

The chain has TRBV25-1 and TRBJ2-3; D is perhaps TRBD2 (6 bases). This CDR3 comprises 15 residues. V dropped 1 base and J dropped 0 bases, with 8 bases sitting between them. Germline V gene sequence: CDR1 MGHDK, CDR2 SYGVNS. The CDR3 DNA sequence: TGTGCCAGCAGTGAATCGCGGGGTAGCACAGATACGCAGTATTTT. As protein: CASSESRGSTDTQYF.

This clonotype was counted ten times or more. This chain links TRBV19 with TRBJ2-1, with a tentative D call TRBD1 (6 bases). CDR3 length: 14 amino acids. V was clipped by 10 bases and J by 3 bases, with 16 bases between them. The germline V gene encodes CDR1 LNHDA and CDR2 SQIVND (reference sequence). CDR3 sequence (DNA): TGTGCCACCACACCGGGACACTACTACAATGAGCAGTTCTTC. Amino acid sequence: CATTPGHYYNEQFF.

The chain is built from TRBV11-2 and TRBJ2-3; 13 nucleotides match TRBD2. V was pared by 5 bases and J by 6 bases, with 8 bases of the junction left unmatched. Germline values: CDR1 SGHAT, CDR2 FQNNGV. The CDR3 spans 16 residues. In DNA form, the CDR3 reads TGTGCCAGCAGCGGGGGACTAGCGGGGTCGTTGGATACGCAGTATTTT. Translating gives CASSGGLAGSLDTQYF.

The chain combines TRBV2 with TRBJ2-5, with D possibly matching TRBD1 (6 bases). The CDR3 contains 13 residues. The germline V gene encodes CDR1 SNHLY and CDR2 FYNNEI. The V gene lost 4 bases and the J gene lost 5 bases, with 11 bases spanning the gap. The CDR3 reads CASSGDTRETQYF. The CDR3 DNA reads TGTGCCAGCAGTGGGGACACAAGGGAGACCCAGTACTTC.

This chain uses TRBV6-5 with TRBJ2-1; tentative D call: TRBD2 (6 bases). The CDR3 spans 14 residues. Trimming left V 6 bases short and J 6 bases short, with 15 bases between. Looked up from germline, CDR1 is MNHEY and CDR2 is SVGAGI. CDR3 amino acids: CASSPEAGGNEQFF. The CDR3 nucleotides are TGTGCCAGCAGCCCCGAGGCCGGGGGCAATGAGCAGTTCTTC.

This rearrangement joins TRBV20-1 to TRBJ2-7, with 8 bases aligning to TRBD1. The germline gives CDR1 DFQATT, CDR2 SNEGSKA (reference sequence). The CDR3 is 14 amino acids. V lost 3 bases and J lost 3; bases outside the gene matches: 7. The CDR3 DNA reads as TGCAGTGCTAGGGGGACAGGTGGTGACTACGAGCAGTACTTC. It translates to CSARGTGGDYEQYF.

The chain recombines TRBV7-6 with TRBJ2-4, with 9 bases that match TRBD1. V trimming: 4 bases; J trimming: 0 bases; junction bases outside the gene matches: 1. Germline V CDR1 and CDR2: SGHVS, FNYEAQ. CDR3 length: 15 residues. The CDR3 is CASSSGQGAKNIQYF. The CDR3 nucleotides are TGTGCCAGCAGCTCGGGACAGGGAGCCAAAAACATTCAGTACTTC.